Shown below are 2 T cell receptor beta chains from a single sample sequenced in a study of T cell changes during pregnancy in multiple sclerosis. Data came from immunoSEQ multiplex PCR; TCRdb stores just in-frame clones and leaves some out. The repertoire holds tens of thousands of clones, with about 89% as singletons. The sequenced sample was CD4+ T cells from peripheral blood mononuclear cells, obtained in the third trimester of pregnancy. The source is a female donor in good health, enrolled as a control in a pregnancy study.

This clone was found a few times. CDR3 nucleotides: TGTGCCAGTGAGCCACGGGGGTATAGCAATCAGCCCCAGCATTTT. Translation gives CASEPRGYSNQPQHF. The chain joins TRBV19 to TRBJ1-5; D perhaps matches TRBD1 (5 bases). V was cut by 8 bases and J by 0 bases, with 14 bases left in between. The germline gives CDR1 LNHDA, CDR2 SQIVND (reference sequence). The CDR3 is made up of 15 amino acids.

J is TRBJ1-1 and V is TRBV20-1; D is possibly TRBD1 (5 bases). This CDR3 region has 10 residues. Germline V CDR1 and CDR2: DFQATT, SNEGSKA (reference sequence). Trimming removed 1 base at V and 10 bases at J, with 7 bases between. This CDR3 reads CSARGGAAFF. CDR3 DNA: TGCAGTGCTAGAGGCGGGGCAGCTTTCTTT.